This T cell receptor (beta chain) was observed in a study of cytomegalovirus exposure and HLA in healthy donors. Study-wide context: Out of 398 genotyped donors, 81% belonged to the Caucasian-associated ancestry cluster. Study-wide results and limits: Trimming of TCR beta V- and J-genes showed a link, identified in a later analysis, to a missense DCLRE1C variant. Reports showed the classifier diagnosing cytomegalovirus status with high specificity and sensitivity.

This clone appeared a few times. Its specificity is unknown. PCR employed 60 Vbeta and 13 Jbeta primers. The repertoire was sequenced with immunoSEQ multiplex PCR; TCRdb's copy has only in-frame clones and lacks some. The repertoire holds 50,000 to 70,000 clones, with 70% to 75% as singletons. The germline V gene encodes CDR1 SGHTA and CDR2 FQGTGA. V gave up 6 bases and J gave up 4 bases; unmatched junction bases: 7. The CDR3 length is 15 residues. The V call is TRBV7-3, the J call TRBJ2-1; 9 bases map to TRBD2. The sample comprised PBMCs. The receptor was derived from a man in his forties in good health and CMV-seropositive. The CDR3: CASSDPAGGYNEQFF. Here the CDR3 DNA reads TGTGCCAGCAGTGATCCAGCGGGGGGTTACAATGAGCAGTTCTTC.